Each of the 11 T cell receptor beta chains below was sequenced from the same sample in a study of tumor-infiltrating lymphocytes in primary liver carcinoma. Starting from approximately 470 ng of total RNA, TCR beta cDNA was produced with a primer in the constant region. Construction of TCR beta libraries relied on three successive nested multiplex PCR rounds employing slightly modified ARM-PCR. In the first two PCR rounds, TRBV1-TRBV30 forward primers were paired with a C-beta reverse primer, and each round lasted roughly 10 cycles. TCRdb ran MiXCR on the multiplex PCR reads and lists one entry per CDR3 protein. This sample has fewer than 350,000 distinct CDR3 sequences, with roughly two thirds found just once. The source of the blood RNA was unsorted whole blood, and germline DNA was extracted as well. The sequenced sample was peripheral blood. These receptors all come from a man aged 35 to 55 with primary liver carcinoma and hepatitis B virus infection.

As concerns this clonotype: It may be a read error: a sequence one base away is much more abundant. The CDR3 nucleotides are TGCGCCAGCAGCCAAGGGGTAGGGGGGAGGGACACTGAAGCTTTCTTT. Translation: CASSQGVGGRDTEAFF. The chain combines TRBV4-1 with TRBJ1-1; D is perhaps TRBD1 (6 bases). V gave up 1 base and J gave up 3 bases, with 15 bases separating them. Germline-derived CDR1 and CDR2 are MGHRA and YSYEKL. The CDR3 has 16 amino acids.

This clonotype was counted many times. The V call is TRBV6-2 or TRBV6-3, the J call TRBJ2-5; D possibly matches TRBD1 or TRBD2 (6 bases each). This CDR3 is 15 amino acids long. From germline, CDR1 is MNHEY and CDR2 SVGEGT. V lost 6 bases and J 3 bases, leaving 17 bases between the germline ends. The CDR3 DNA reads TGTGCCAGCAGGGCGGGACACCTAGGAGAAGAGACCCAGTACTTC. This gives the protein CASRAGHLGEETQYF.

Comment on this clonotype: With a much larger clone just one base away, this may be a read error. The J gene is TRBJ2-5, the V gene TRBV4-1, with D tentatively TRBD1 (7 bases). The CDR3 sequence is 17 residues long. Germline V CDR1 and CDR2: MGHRA, YSYEKL. The chain's CDR3 is CASRQVEAGGNQETQYF. CDR3 bases: TGCGCCAGCAGACAAGTGGAGGCAGGGGGGAACCAAGAGACCCAGTACTTC.

The chain uses TRBV7-9 and TRBJ2-1; 8 nucleotides match TRBD2. The CDR3 sequence is 14 residues long. V trimming: 7 bases; J trimming: 5 bases; junction bases outside the gene matches: 7. Germline-derived CDR1 and CDR2 are SEHNR and FQNEAQ (reference sequence). The CDR3, as DNA: TGTGCCAGCAATCCGACTAGCGTCCACAATGAGCAGTTCTTC. The encoded protein is CASNPTSVHNEQFF. The whole variable domain, filled in from reference TRBV7-9 and TRBJ2-1, reads DTGVSQNPRHKITKRGQNVTFRCDPISEHNRLYWYRQTLGQGPEFLTYFQNEAQLEKSRLLSDRFSAERPKGSFSTLEIQRTEQGDSAMYLCASNPTSVHNEQFFGPGTRLTVL.

Only one count was recorded for this clonotype. The chain couples TRBV6-1 to TRBJ2-1; TRBD2 agrees at 8 bases. The V gene's germline CDR1 is MNHNS and CDR2 SASEGT. The trim removed 5 bases at V and 10 bases at J, leaving 10 bases unmatched. The CDR3 consists of 14 residues. DNA for the CDR3: TGTGCCAGCAGTTTTGAGACTAGCGTTGACGAGCAGTTCTTC. Its protein product is CASSFETSVDEQFF.

In regard to this clonotype: A much more abundant neighbour one base away suggests this may be a read error. This chain connects TRBV6-2 or TRBV6-3 to TRBJ1-6; the match to TRBD1 covers 8 bases. The CDR3 spans 14 residues. Germline lookup yields CDR1 MNHEY and CDR2 SVGEGT. The CDR3 here is CASSYWGQDSLLHF. For the CDR3, the DNA is TGTGCCAGCAGTTACTGGGGACAGGATTCACTCCTCCACTTT.

This clonotype was recorded only once. A much larger clone lies a single base off, so this may be a read error. V is TRBV5-4 and J is TRBJ2-1; the D is unclear. Germline V gene data show CDR1 as SGHNT and CDR2 as YYREEE (reference sequence). There are 14 residues in the CDR3. The ends were cut back, 0 bases at V and 8 bases at J, with 12 bases in the middle. The CDR3 nucleotides read TGTGCCAGCAGCTTGGCGATGCTCGAGGATGAGCAGTTCTTC. It codes for CASSLAMLEDEQFF.

This clonotype was seen a handful of times. The rearrangement links TRBV30 to TRBJ2-1; possibly TRBD1 for D (6 bases). The CDR3 has 14 residues. Germline CDR1 and CDR2: GTSNPN and SVGIG (reference sequence). Trimming removed 4 bases from V and 9 bases from J, with 19 bases in between. The CDR3 region is CAWTILEGVGEQFF. The CDR3 nucleotides read TGTGCCTGGACCATACTAGAGGGGGTTGGTGAGCAGTTCTTC.

This clonotype appeared many times. This chain uses TRBV4-2 with TRBJ2-1; possibly TRBD1 for D (6 bases). The V gene lost 1 base and the J gene lost 2 bases, with 18 bases spanning the gap. Germline lookup yields CDR1 LGHNA and CDR2 YNFKEQ. The CDR3 totals 18 residues. CDR3 sequence reads: CASSQVGLGQGTYNEQFF. The CDR3 DNA follows: TGTGCCAGCAGCCAAGTTGGCCTTGGTCAGGGGACCTACAATGAGCAGTTCTTC.

The rearrangement joins TRBV24-1 to TRBJ1-5, with D possibly TRBD1 on 5 matching bases. Germline CDR1 reads KGHDR; CDR2 reads SFDVKD. V was trimmed by 4 bases and J by 1 base, leaving 10 bases between them. The CDR3 has 15 residues. The CDR3 loop reads CATSERDRSNQPQHF. The CDR3 region has the DNA TGTGCCACCAGTGAGCGGGACCGAAGCAATCAGCCCCAGCATTTT.

On this clonotype: A much larger clone differs by one base, so this may be a read error. The V call is TRBV29-1, the J call TRBJ1-2; possibly TRBD1 for D (5 bases). Germline loops: CDR1 SQVTM, CDR2 ANQGSEA. The CDR3 has 12 amino acids. The ends were cut back, 4 bases at V and 7 bases at J, with 13 bases in the middle. The CDR3 DNA reads TGCAGCGTTGCCTCAGGGCGCCCTGGCTACACCTTC. The encoded protein is CSVASGRPGYTF.